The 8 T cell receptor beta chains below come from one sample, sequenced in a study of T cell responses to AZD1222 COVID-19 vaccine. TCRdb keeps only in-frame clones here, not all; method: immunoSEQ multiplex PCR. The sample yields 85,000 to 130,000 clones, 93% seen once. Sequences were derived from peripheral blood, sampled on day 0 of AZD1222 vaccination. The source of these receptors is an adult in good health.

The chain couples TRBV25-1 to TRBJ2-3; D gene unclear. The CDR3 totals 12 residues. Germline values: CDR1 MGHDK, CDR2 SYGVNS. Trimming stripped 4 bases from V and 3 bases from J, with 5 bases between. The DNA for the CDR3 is TGTGCCAGCAGTGTTGGGACAGATACGCAGTATTTT. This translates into CASSVGTDTQYF.

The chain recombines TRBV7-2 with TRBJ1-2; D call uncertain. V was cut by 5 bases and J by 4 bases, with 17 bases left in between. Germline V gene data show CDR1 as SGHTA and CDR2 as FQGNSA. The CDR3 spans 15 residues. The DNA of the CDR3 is TGTGCCAGCAGCCTCGACCCGGAAGGGATCTATGGCTACACCTTC. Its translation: CASSLDPEGIYGYTF.

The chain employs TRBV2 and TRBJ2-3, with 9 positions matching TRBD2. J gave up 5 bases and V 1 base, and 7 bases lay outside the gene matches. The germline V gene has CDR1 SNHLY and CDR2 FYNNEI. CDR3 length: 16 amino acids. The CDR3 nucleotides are TGTGCCAGCAGTGAAGAGGCTAGCGGGATCAAAGATACGCAGTATTTT. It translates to CASSEEASGIKDTQYF. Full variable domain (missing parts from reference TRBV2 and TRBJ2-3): EPEVTQTPSHQVTQMGQEVILRCVPISNHLYFYWYRQILGQKVEFLVSFYNNEISEKSEIFDDQFSVERPDGSNFTLKIRSTKLEDSAMYFCASSEEASGIKDTQYFGPGTRLTVL.

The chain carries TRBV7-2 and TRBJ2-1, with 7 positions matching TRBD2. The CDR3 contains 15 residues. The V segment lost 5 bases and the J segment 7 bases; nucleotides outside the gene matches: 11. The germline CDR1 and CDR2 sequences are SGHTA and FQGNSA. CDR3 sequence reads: CASSQESGIGNEQFF. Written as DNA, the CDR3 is TGTGCCAGCAGCCAGGAGAGCGGGATTGGGAATGAGCAGTTCTTC.

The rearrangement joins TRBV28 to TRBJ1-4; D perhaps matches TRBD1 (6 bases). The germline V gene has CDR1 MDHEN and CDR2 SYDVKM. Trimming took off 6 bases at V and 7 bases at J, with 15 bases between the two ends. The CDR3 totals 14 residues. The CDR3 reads CASSSGPQGEKLFF. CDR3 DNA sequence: TGTGCCAGCAGCTCCGGTCCACAGGGTGAAAAACTGTTTTTT. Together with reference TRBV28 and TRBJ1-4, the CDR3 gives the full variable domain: DVKVTQSSRYLVKRTGEKVFLECVQDMDHENMFWYRQDPGLGLRLIYFSYDVKMKEKGDIPEGYSVSREKKERFSLILESASTNQTSMYLCASSSGPQGEKLFFGSGTQLSVL.

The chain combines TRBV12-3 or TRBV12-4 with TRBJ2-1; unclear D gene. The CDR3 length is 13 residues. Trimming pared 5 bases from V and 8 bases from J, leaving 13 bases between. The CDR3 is CASSPPAGDEQFF. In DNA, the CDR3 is TGTGCCAGCAGTCCCCCCGCTGGAGATGAGCAGTTCTTC.

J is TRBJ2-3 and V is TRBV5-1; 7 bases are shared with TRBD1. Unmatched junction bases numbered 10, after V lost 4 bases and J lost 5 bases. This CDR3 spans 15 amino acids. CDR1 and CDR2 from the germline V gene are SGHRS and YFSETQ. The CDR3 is CASSVVTGAGDTQYF. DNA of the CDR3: TGCGCCAGCAGCGTAGTCACAGGGGCGGGAGATACGCAGTATTTT.

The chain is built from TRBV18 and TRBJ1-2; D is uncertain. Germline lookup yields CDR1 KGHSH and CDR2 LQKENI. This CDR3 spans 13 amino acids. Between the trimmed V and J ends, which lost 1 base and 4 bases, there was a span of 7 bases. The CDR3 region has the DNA TGTGCCAGCTCACCACAAACAGCCTATGGCTACACCTTC. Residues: CASSPQTAYGYTF.